This T cell receptor beta chain originates from a study of T-cell reconstitution after alpha-beta-depleted transplantation in children. Study-wide findings and caveats: Expanded graft clones, several hundred of them, were reportedly the source of alpha-beta T cells about two months after transplant.

There are 16 residues in the CDR3. Germline V lookup: CDR1 SGHTA, CDR2 FQGNSA. The germline V and J ends were trimmed by 5 bases and 1 base, with 18 bases remaining between them. TCRbeta library construction was performed incorporating unique molecular identifiers. TCRdb ran MiXCR on the PCR reads and lists one entry per CDR3 protein. The top ten hold 2.2% of the sample, which has hundreds of thousands of distinct CDR3 sequences, approximately 13% seen once. In the case of this clonotype: The target antigen is unknown.

V is TRBV7-2 and J is TRBJ2-7; D ambiguous. The receptor comes from a male patient younger than 18 who had a stem cell transplant for acute myeloid leukemia, so the T cells may come from the graft donor. The starting material was PBMCs, mostly from graft donor cells, obtained 360 days after TCRalphabeta/CD19-depleted stem cell transplant. Here the CDR3 reads CASSPGGFSPSYEQYF. The CDR3 DNA follows: TGTGCCAGCAGCCCCGGCGGTTTCTCCCCATCCTACGAGCAGTACTTC.